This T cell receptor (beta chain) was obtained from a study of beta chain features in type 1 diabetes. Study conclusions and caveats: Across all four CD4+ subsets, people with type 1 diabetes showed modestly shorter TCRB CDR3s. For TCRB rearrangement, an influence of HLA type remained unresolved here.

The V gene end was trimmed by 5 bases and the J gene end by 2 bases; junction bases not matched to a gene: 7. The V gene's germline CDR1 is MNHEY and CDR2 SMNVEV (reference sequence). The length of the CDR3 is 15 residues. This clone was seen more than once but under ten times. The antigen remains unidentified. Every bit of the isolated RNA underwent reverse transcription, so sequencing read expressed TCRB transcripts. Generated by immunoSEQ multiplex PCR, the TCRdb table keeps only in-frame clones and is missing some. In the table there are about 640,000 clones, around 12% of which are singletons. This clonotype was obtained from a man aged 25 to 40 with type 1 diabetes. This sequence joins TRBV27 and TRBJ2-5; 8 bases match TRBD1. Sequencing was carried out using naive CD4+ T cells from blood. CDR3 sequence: CASSPWTGSQETQYF. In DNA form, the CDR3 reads TGTGCCAGCAGTCCCTGGACAGGGTCACAAGAGACCCAGTACTTC.